Included here is one T cell receptor beta chain sequence, with context. Unmatched junction bases numbered 7, after V lost 5 bases and J lost 5 bases. The germline V gene encodes CDR1 SGHTA and CDR2 FQGNSA. The CDR3 runs to 16 residues. The data originate from a study of control samples from healthy donors and cancer patients. TCRdb keeps only in-frame clones here, not all; method: immunoSEQ multiplex PCR. In the table there are some 170,000 clones, 90% to 95% of which are singletons. This TCR was sampled from a man aged 55 to 70 with colorectal cancer. The sequenced material came from PBMCs. The chain is built from TRBV7-2 and TRBJ2-2; 11 bases fit TRBD2. The DNA of the CDR3 is TGTGCCAGCAGCCGTAGCGGGGGGGCCCAAACCGGGGAGCTGTTTTTT. It yields the protein CASSRSGGAQTGELFF. The variable domain in full, with the rest retrieved from reference TRBV7-2 and TRBJ2-2, is GAGVSQSPSNKVTEKGKDVELRCDPISGHTALYWYRQSLGQGLEFLIYFQGNSAPDKSGLPSDRFSAERTGGSVSTLTIQRTQQEDSAVYLCASSRSGGAQTGELFFGEGSRLTVL.